Detailed here is one T cell receptor (beta chain). These data originate in a study of radiation and T cells in renal cell carcinoma. Profiling relied on immunoSEQ multiplex PCR, and the TCRdb table lists in-frame clones only, not all of them. The sample has approximately 150,000 clones, 86% seen once; the top ten hold around a sixth. The time point: blood 4 weeks post-SBRT, at nephrectomy. Treatment indicated: 15 Gy SBRT to primary tumor, nephrectomy 4 weeks later. Nephrectomy followed 15 Gy stereotactic body radiation by 4 weeks. Blood was sampled at baseline, 2 weeks and 4 weeks after SBRT. Clear cell pathology was present in this patient's renal cell carcinoma. CDR3 length: 16 amino acids. V was shortened by 8 bases and J by 3 bases, with 23 bases between the two germline ends. Per germline, CDR1 SGHAT and CDR2 FQNNGV.

The source of this sequence is a woman between 50 and 59 years old with renal cell carcinoma. The rearrangement uses TRBV11-2 and TRBJ2-7; either TRBD1 or TRBD2 may fit D (5 bases each). Specimen: blood, collected from a patient whose treatment included radiotherapy and nephrectomy. DNA for the CDR3: TGTGCCAGCCTCCGAGCCGACCGGGACGGACTCTACGAGCAGTACTTC. Protein sequence: CASLRADRDGLYEQYF.